Shown below are 15 T cell receptor beta chains from a single sample sequenced in a study of T-cell reconstitution after alpha-beta-depleted transplantation in children. During its preparation, the TCRbeta library received unique molecular identifiers. TCRdb independently ran MiXCR on the PCR reads; one entry per CDR3 protein. In the table there are about 420,000 distinct CDR3 sequences, 15% to 20% of which are singletons. Specimen: PBMCs, mostly from graft donor cells, collected 360 days after TCRalphabeta/CD19-depleted stem cell transplant. All receptors derive from a boy less than two years old who had a stem cell transplant for Wiskott-Aldrich syndrome, so the T cells may come from the graft donor.

This clonotype was recorded a few times. This chain uses TRBV6-5 with TRBJ2-1; 9 positions agree with TRBD2. Looked up from germline, CDR1 is MNHEY and CDR2 is SVGAGI. With V trimmed by 2 bases and J by 0 bases, 8 bases remained unmatched. The CDR3 length is 18 residues. This CDR3 is CASSYDPAGGTSYNEQFF. CDR3 sequence (DNA): TGTGCCAGCAGTTACGATCCAGCGGGGGGAACCTCCTACAATGAGCAGTTCTTC.

There are a few counts of this clonotype. V usage is TRBV7-2 and J usage is TRBJ2-7; D is uncertain. The CDR3 sequence is 14 residues long. Trimming shortened V by 2 bases and J by 0 bases, and 8 bases separated the two germline ends. The germline V gene encodes CDR1 SGHTA and CDR2 FQGNSA. CDR3 protein: CASSLYRYSYEQYF. The CDR3 DNA reads as TGTGCCAGCAGCTTATATCGGTACTCCTACGAGCAGTACTTC.

In its sample, this clonotype was seen a few times. This chain uses TRBV4-1 with TRBJ2-2; 8 bases align to TRBD2. Germline values: CDR1 MGHRA, CDR2 YSYEKL. V lost 4 bases, J lost 4 bases, and 5 bases stayed unmatched. This CDR3 has 15 amino acids. Here the CDR3 reads CASSPGLAPTGELFF. CDR3 coding DNA: TGCGCCAGCAGCCCCGGACTAGCACCCACCGGGGAGCTGTTTTTT.

The chain has TRBV5-5 and TRBJ2-7, with D perhaps given as TRBD1 or TRBD2 (5 bases each). Germline V CDR1 and CDR2: SGHKS, YYEKEE (reference sequence). Trimming shortened V by 2 bases and J by 2 bases, and 23 bases separated the two germline ends. The CDR3 is made up of 18 amino acids. Written as DNA, the CDR3 is TGTGCCAGCAGCTTCCCGGGGCTAGGGTATAGTAGCGCCTACGAGCAGTACTTC. This translates into CASSFPGLGYSSAYEQYF.

This chain connects TRBV29-1 to TRBJ1-2, with TRBD1 identical over 9 bases. Germline CDR1 and CDR2: SQVTM and ANQGSEA. Trimming cost V 4 bases and J 3 bases; bases outside gene matches: 3. The CDR3 runs to 13 residues. CDR3 sequence reads: CSVGTGVYYGYTF. The DNA of the CDR3 is TGCAGCGTTGGGACAGGGGTTTACTATGGCTACACCTTC.

The chain links TRBV7-9 to TRBJ2-5; TRBD2 is a possible D gene (5 bases). The ends were cut back, 6 bases at V and 4 bases at J, with 15 bases in the middle. CDR1 SEHNR and CDR2 FQNEAQ come from the germline V gene (reference sequence). This CDR3 is 14 amino acids long. The CDR3 bases are TGTGCCAGCAGTTTACTCCTGGGAGTAGAGACCCAGTACTTC. Residues: CASSLLLGVETQYF.

The J gene is TRBJ2-7, the V gene TRBV3-1; D gene unclear. Trimming shortened V by 5 bases and J by 0 bases, and 11 bases separated the two germline ends. The CDR3 spans 14 residues. Germline-derived CDR1 and CDR2 are LGHDT and YNNKEL (reference sequence). The CDR3 spells CASSFRVFSYEQYF. DNA for the CDR3: TGTGCCAGCAGCTTCCGGGTCTTCTCCTACGAGCAGTACTTC.

Only a few counts were recorded for this clonotype. The chain recombines TRBV20-1 with TRBJ1-2, with 7 bases fitting TRBD1. In germline, CDR1 is DFQATT, CDR2 SNEGSKA (reference sequence). After removal of 6 bases from V and 4 bases from J, the junction contained 5 bases not matched to a gene. CDR3 length: 12 residues. This chain's CDR3 is CSAPGQFYGYTF. The DNA of the CDR3 is TGCAGTGCCCCGGGACAGTTCTATGGCTACACCTTC.

The chain carries TRBV6-2 or TRBV6-3 and TRBJ2-7; D is undetermined. There are 12 residues in the CDR3. Per the germline V gene, CDR1 is MNHEY and CDR2 is SVGEGT. V was cut by 5 bases and J by 2 bases, with 7 bases left in between. CDR3 DNA: TGTGCCAGCAGTAACGGGCCCTACGAGCAGTACTTC. Translation gives CASSNGPYEQYF.

This clonotype was recorded a few times. The CDR3 spells CASSEWSEQYF. CDR3 nucleotides: TGTGCCAGCAGTGAGTGGAGCGAGCAGTACTTC. The rearrangement links TRBV6-2 or TRBV6-3 to TRBJ2-7; D is uncertain. The CDR3 extends over 11 amino acids. CDR1 and CDR2 from the germline V gene are MNHEY and SVGEGT. The V and J ends lost 5 bases and 6 bases respectively, with 8 bases between them.

The chain is built from TRBV7-9 and TRBJ1-1; D remains unclear. Deletions cut 6 bases from V and 1 base from J, with 6 bases between. In germline, CDR1 is SEHNR, CDR2 FQNEAQ (reference sequence). This CDR3 region has 12 residues. The CDR3 region is CASREKNTEAFF. The CDR3 DNA sequence: TGTGCCAGCAGAGAAAAGAACACTGAAGCTTTCTTT. The whole variable domain, filled in from reference TRBV7-9 and TRBJ1-1, reads DTGVSQNPRHKITKRGQNVTFRCDPISEHNRLYWYRQTLGQGPEFLTYFQNEAQLEKSRLLSDRFSAERPKGSFSTLEIQRTEQGDSAMYLCASREKNTEAFFGQGTRLTVV.

This clonotype was picked up a small number of times. The chain has TRBV13 and TRBJ2-3; 11 bases fit TRBD2. From germline, CDR1 is PRHDT and CDR2 FYEKMQ (reference sequence). V was pared by 3 bases and J by 2 bases, with 13 bases of the junction left unmatched. The CDR3 is made up of 19 amino acids. CDR3 coding DNA: TGTGCCAGCAGCTTGCCTAGCGGGAGGCCCCCGCTAGCCACAGATACGCAGTATTTT. Translated, it gives CASSLPSGRPPLATDTQYF.

The sample holds many counts of this clonotype. The V call is TRBV18, the J call TRBJ2-2, with D possibly TRBD1 on 6 matching bases. CDR1 and CDR2 (germline): KGHSH, LQKENI. Trimming took 6 bases from V and 1 from J, leaving 9 bases between them. The CDR3 sequence is 14 residues long. In nucleotides, the CDR3 is TGTGCCAGCTCCCCGACAGGGAACACCGGGGAGCTGTTTTTT. This encodes CASSPTGNTGELFF.

This clonotype appeared a few times. V is TRBV12-3 or TRBV12-4 and J is TRBJ2-5; D not certain. This CDR3 comprises 15 residues. V gave up 6 bases and J gave up 2 bases, with 16 bases separating them. Written as DNA, the CDR3 is TGTGCCAGCAGCTCCGGGCCAGCTAATCAAGAGACCCAGTACTTC. It codes for CASSSGPANQETQYF.

This chain joins TRBV7-8 and TRBJ2-2; D could derive from TRBD1 or TRBD2 (5 bases each). V was trimmed by 2 bases and J by 1 base, leaving 17 bases between them. Germline V gene data show CDR1 as SGHVS and CDR2 as FQNEAQ. The CDR3 covers 18 residues. The CDR3 loop reads CASSLWRRSGMNTGELFF. The CDR3 DNA reads TGTGCCAGCAGCTTATGGCGGAGGTCAGGGATGAACACCGGGGAGCTGTTTTTT.